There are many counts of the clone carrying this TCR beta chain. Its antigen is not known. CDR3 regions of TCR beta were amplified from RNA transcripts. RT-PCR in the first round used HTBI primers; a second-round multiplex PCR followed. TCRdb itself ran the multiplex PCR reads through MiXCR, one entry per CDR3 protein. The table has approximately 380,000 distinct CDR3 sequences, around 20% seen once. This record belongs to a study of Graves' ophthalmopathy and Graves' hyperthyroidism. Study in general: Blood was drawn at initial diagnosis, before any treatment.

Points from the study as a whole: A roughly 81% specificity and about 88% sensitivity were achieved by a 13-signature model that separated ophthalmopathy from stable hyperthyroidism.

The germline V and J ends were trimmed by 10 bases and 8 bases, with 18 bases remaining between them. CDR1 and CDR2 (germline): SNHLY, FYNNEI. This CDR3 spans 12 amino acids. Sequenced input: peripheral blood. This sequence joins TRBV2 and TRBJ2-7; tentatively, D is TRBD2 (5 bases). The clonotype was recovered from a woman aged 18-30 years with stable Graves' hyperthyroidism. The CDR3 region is CATRAEMKKQYF. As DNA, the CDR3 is TGTGCCACGAGGGCGGAGATGAAGAAGCAGTACTTC.